This T cell receptor beta chain comes out of a study of response to subunit inactivated influenza vaccine. The V gene's germline CDR1 is ENHRY and CDR2 SYGVKD. Trimming removed 6 bases from V and 10 bases from J; junction bases left unmatched: 6. This CDR3 spans 13 amino acids. The table lists this clonotype with many counts. MiXCR, applied by TCRdb to the RT-PCR reads, yields one record per CDR3 protein. The sample lists about 570,000 distinct CDR3 sequences, roughly 10% occurring once. In addition, the sample was reused for a study of T cells expressing NK-cell markers. That source notes: 5'RACE template switching with UMIs generated TCR beta cDNA. The TCR beta repertoires originated in sorted CD3+CD56+NKG2C+, CD3+CD56+NKG2C- and CD3+CD56-NKG2C+ T cells. Within the sequenced cohort of eight donors, seven exhibited HCMV seropositivity and one was seronegative. In a group of 5 to 7 donors, dominant NKG2C+ clonotypes represented about 1.0-7.0% of CD8+ T cells. For a few donors, these clonotypes were likewise the leading ones in the CD3+CD56-NKG2C+ fraction.

The material was PBMCs from blood, obtained on the day of vaccination. The TCR originated in a man aged 50 to 59 who received an inactivated influenza vaccine. The chain uses TRBV10-3 and TRBJ2-1, with TRBD2 matching over 10 bases. CDR3 DNA sequence: TGTGCCATCAGCGAGCGGGAGGGCCCCGAGCAGTTCTTC. Protein product: CAISEREGPEQFF.